The 22 T cell receptor beta chains listed next were all sequenced from one sample in a study of blood T cells in healthy people across ages. A second PCR, run for roughly 7 to 12 cycles, used a sample-barcoded 5' primer plus a J-beta primer mix. From the 5' RACE reads, TCRdb called clonotypes with MiXCR, one entry per CDR3 protein. The table shows about 1.4 million distinct CDR3 sequences, with around 59% occurring only once. Sequencing was performed on blood. Every receptor here comes from a young man in good health.

The genes are TRBV20-1 and TRBJ2-1; D is perhaps TRBD2 (7 bases). This CDR3 is 20 amino acids long. Trimming pared 0 bases from V and 4 bases from J, leaving 28 bases between. Looked up from germline, CDR1 is DFQATT and CDR2 is SNEGSKA (reference sequence). The CDR3 here is CSARDKGPGLVGGSYNEQFF. In DNA form, the CDR3 reads TGCAGTGCTAGAGATAAAGGGCCCGGACTAGTGGGGGGCTCATACAATGAGCAGTTCTTC.

This clonotype turned up a few times. This rearrangement joins TRBV20-1 to TRBJ1-2; D is ambiguous. With 0 bases removed from V and 4 bases from J, the gap between germline ends came to 9 bases. The germline CDR1 and CDR2 sequences are DFQATT and SNEGSKA (reference sequence). The CDR3 is 13 amino acids. For the CDR3, the DNA is TGCAGTGCTAGAGATTTGGGGTTCTATGGCTACACCTTC. Translated, it gives CSARDLGFYGYTF.

This clonotype has only a few counts. This chain connects TRBV11-2 to TRBJ2-7; TRBD2 aligns across 7 bases. CDR1 SGHAT and CDR2 FQNNGV come from the germline V gene. V gave up 4 bases and J gave up 5 bases; unmatched junction bases: 11. The CDR3 loop spans 15 amino acids. As DNA, the CDR3 is TGTGCCAGCAGCTCCCTCCGGGACTATGGGGACGAGCAGTACTTC. Encoded protein: CASSSLRDYGDEQYF.

The chain recombines TRBV13 with TRBJ1-2; 7 bases align to TRBD1. Trimming removed 5 bases from V and 6 bases from J; junction bases left unmatched: 6. The CDR3 covers 13 residues. Germline CDR1 PRHDT, CDR2 FYEKMQ (reference sequence). CDR3 sequence reads: CASSPAGTDGYTF. The CDR3 bases are TGTGCCAGCAGCCCGGCCGGGACAGATGGCTACACCTTC.

The chain couples TRBV2 to TRBJ1-4, with 11 bases matching TRBD1. The germline gives CDR1 SNHLY, CDR2 FYNNEI. There are 13 residues in the CDR3. Germline trimming cut 10 bases from V and 7 bases from J; bases unmatched to any gene: 5. The CDR3 reads CATRTGGGEKLFF. CDR3 sequence (DNA): TGTGCCACCAGGACAGGGGGCGGTGAAAAACTGTTTTTT. The variable domain in full, with the rest retrieved from reference TRBV2 and TRBJ1-4, is EPEVTQTPSHQVTQMGQEVILRCVPISNHLYFYWYRQILGQKVEFLVSFYNNEISEKSEIFDDQFSVERPDGSNFTLKIRSTKLEDSAMYFCATRTGGGEKLFFGSGTQLSVL.

The rearrangement uses TRBV12-5 and TRBJ2-2; no firm D call. This CDR3 is built from 14 residues. V shed 8 bases and J shed 5 bases, with 15 bases lying between them. CDR1 and CDR2 from the germline V gene are LGHNT and FRNRAP. CDR3 residues: CASRERVGTGELFF. In DNA form, the CDR3 reads TGTGCTAGTCGAGAACGGGTCGGAACCGGGGAGCTGTTTTTT.

The chain has TRBV11-2 and TRBJ1-2; 8 bases line up with TRBD1. The CDR3 runs to 17 residues. The germline CDR1 and CDR2 sequences are SGHAT and FQNNGV. The trim removed 1 base at V and 5 bases at J, leaving 12 bases unmatched. The CDR3 nucleotides are TGTGCCAGCAGCTTAGCTCCCGGGACAGGCCTCTCTTATGGCTACACCTTC. This gives the protein CASSLAPGTGLSYGYTF. The variable domain in full, completed from reference TRBV11-2 and TRBJ1-2, reads EAGVAQSPRYKIIEKRQSVAFWCNPISGHATLYWYQQILGQGPKLLIQFQNNGVVDDSQLPKDRFSAERLKGVDSTLKIQPAKLEDSAVYLCASSLAPGTGLSYGYTFGSGTRLTVV.

Only a few counts were recorded for this clonotype. The rearrangement joins TRBV29-1 to TRBJ2-3, with D maybe TRBD1 (6 bases). This CDR3 has 15 residues. V was trimmed by 3 bases and J by 0 bases, leaving 13 bases between them. CDR1 is SQVTM, CDR2 ANQGSEA, per germline. The CDR3 reads CSVEGTRTSTDTQYF. The CDR3 nucleotides read TGCAGCGTTGAGGGGACACGTACCAGCACAGATACGCAGTATTTT.

The chain couples TRBV29-1 to TRBJ1-1, with a weak D call TRBD1 (5 bases). Trimming pared 3 bases from V and 5 bases from J, leaving 10 bases between. This CDR3 has 12 amino acids. CDR1 and CDR2 (germline): SQVTM, ANQGSEA. The CDR3 DNA is TGCAGCGTTGAGTCAGGGAGGACTGAAGCTTTCTTT. It is translated as CSVESGRTEAFF.

V is TRBV20-1 and J is TRBJ2-5, with 7 bases aligning to TRBD2. V lost 2 bases, J lost 2 bases, and 5 bases stayed unmatched. The CDR3 is made up of 14 amino acids. CDR1 is DFQATT and CDR2 is SNEGSKA in the germline V gene (reference sequence). The CDR3 here is CSARRGVMQETQYF. The CDR3 DNA reads as TGCAGTGCTAGACGGGGGGTCATGCAAGAGACCCAGTACTTC.

The rearrangement links TRBV29-1 to TRBJ2-3; weak D call: TRBD2 (5 bases). The CDR3 runs to 14 residues. Germline CDR1 and CDR2: SQVTM and ANQGSEA. V lost 4 bases and J lost 2, with 13 bases in between. CDR3 residues: CSVGRGRYTDTQYF. The CDR3 bases are TGCAGCGTTGGGAGAGGGCGGTACACAGATACGCAGTATTTT.

This clonotype was detected a few times. The chain recombines TRBV10-3 with TRBJ2-3, with TRBD1 matching over 10 bases. The V segment lost 4 bases and the J segment 2 bases; nucleotides outside the gene matches: 6. Germline CDR1 ENHRY, CDR2 SYGVKD. This CDR3 has 16 residues. The CDR3 DNA reads TGTGCCATCAGTGGTCGGACAGGGGGTAACACAGATACGCAGTATTTT. Translation gives CAISGRTGGNTDTQYF.

The gene calls are TRBV10-3 and TRBJ2-1, with 8 bases lining up with TRBD2. This CDR3 spans 16 amino acids. Germline-derived CDR1 and CDR2 are ENHRY and SYGVKD. The J segment lost 5 bases and the V segment lost 6 bases, leaving 12 bases of the junction unmatched. The CDR3: CAISLSGSGINNEQFF. The CDR3, as DNA: TGTGCCATCAGCTTGAGCGGGAGCGGAATTAACAATGAGCAGTTCTTC.

The chain joins TRBV13 to TRBJ2-3, with 7 nucleotides matching TRBD1. This CDR3 comprises 16 residues. The germline V gene has CDR1 PRHDT and CDR2 FYEKMQ (reference sequence). The junction had 13 bases not matched to a gene; V was cut back by 5 bases and J by 5 bases. CDR3 in DNA: TGTGCCAGCAGCCCCGGACAGGTAGTATCGCAAGATACGCAGTATTTT. As protein: CASSPGQVVSQDTQYF.

This clonotype was picked up one time. The chain employs TRBV10-3 and TRBJ2-7; D may be TRBD1 (5 bases). The J call may be wrong; the DNA end is better matched by TRBJ2-5. CDR3 length: 14 amino acids. Germline CDR1 ENHRY, CDR2 SYGVKD. The CDR3 loop is CAISERQGGETQYF. CDR3 bases: TGTGCCATCAGTGAGCGGCAGGGCGGAGAGACCCAGTACTTC.

In its sample, this clonotype was seen a few times. J is TRBJ2-4 and V is TRBV28; D possibly corresponds to TRBD2 (6 bases). The CDR3 sequence is 17 residues long. Germline CDR1 reads MDHEN; CDR2 reads SYDVKM. V gave up 1 base and J gave up 7 bases, with 20 bases separating them. CDR3 sequence: CASSLLGGVGGSNIQYF. Written as DNA, the CDR3 is TGTGCCAGCAGTTTATTGGGTGGTGTTGGGGGGTCCAACATTCAGTACTTC.

This clonotype has just a few counts. V usage is TRBV20-1 and J usage is TRBJ2-5; 8 positions match TRBD1. The CDR3 loop spans 14 amino acids. Germline CDR1 and CDR2: DFQATT and SNEGSKA (reference sequence). V trimming: 6 bases; J trimming: 3 bases; junction bases outside the gene matches: 9. The CDR3 is CSAVLGTGEETQYF. The CDR3 region has the DNA TGCAGTGCGGTGCTGGGGACAGGTGAAGAGACCCAGTACTTC.

This clonotype was observed a few times. This chain links TRBV10-3 with TRBJ2-5; a possible D gene is TRBD2 (6 bases). This CDR3 has 17 amino acids. Per the germline V gene, CDR1 is ENHRY and CDR2 is SYGVKD. Between the trimmed V and J ends, which lost 0 bases and 0 bases, there was a span of 14 bases. The CDR3 is CAISESVGRTHQETQYF. The CDR3 DNA sequence: TGTGCCATCAGTGAGTCGGTGGGGAGGACCCACCAAGAGACCCAGTACTTC.

This clonotype was recorded a few times. The chain is built from TRBV4-2 and TRBJ2-4; D is uncertain. The J call may be incorrect, as the DNA end agrees better with TRBJ2-7. Per the germline V gene, CDR1 is LGHNA and CDR2 is YNFKEQ. This CDR3 comprises 13 residues. CDR3 nucleotides: TGTGCCAGCACCCCGGGCCTTACCTACGAGCAGTACTTC. This translates into CASTPGLTYEQYF.

This clonotype has a handful of counts. The V and J genes are TRBV6-2 or TRBV6-3 and TRBJ1-2, with D perhaps TRBD1 (6 bases). Deletions cut 7 bases from V and 4 bases from J, with 22 bases between. The CDR3 covers 16 residues. The V gene's germline CDR1 is MNHEY and CDR2 SVGEGT. CDR3 sequence (DNA): TGTGCCAGCATTCCTGACCCAGGGGTAACCCTCTATGGCTACACCTTC. Amino acid sequence: CASIPDPGVTLYGYTF.

This clonotype was detected a few times. The genes are TRBV6-2 or TRBV6-3 and TRBJ1-1; weak D call: TRBD1 (6 bases). Germline CDR1 is MNHEY and CDR2 is SVGEGT. V was cut by 6 bases and J by 1 base, with 18 bases left in between. This CDR3 spans 16 amino acids. The CDR3 nucleotides read TGTGCCAGCAGACGAATGCCCCCGGGACAGAACACTGAAGCTTTCTTT. Protein sequence: CASRRMPPGQNTEAFF.

This chain connects TRBV7-2 to TRBJ2-3; TRBD1 might be the D (6 bases). V shed 5 bases and J shed 2 bases, with 11 bases lying between them. The CDR3 has 14 amino acids. Germline assignment: CDR1 SGHTA and CDR2 FQGNSA. CDR3 residues: CASSPDRFTDTQYF. CDR3 sequence (DNA): TGTGCCAGCAGCCCAGACAGGTTCACAGATACGCAGTATTTT.